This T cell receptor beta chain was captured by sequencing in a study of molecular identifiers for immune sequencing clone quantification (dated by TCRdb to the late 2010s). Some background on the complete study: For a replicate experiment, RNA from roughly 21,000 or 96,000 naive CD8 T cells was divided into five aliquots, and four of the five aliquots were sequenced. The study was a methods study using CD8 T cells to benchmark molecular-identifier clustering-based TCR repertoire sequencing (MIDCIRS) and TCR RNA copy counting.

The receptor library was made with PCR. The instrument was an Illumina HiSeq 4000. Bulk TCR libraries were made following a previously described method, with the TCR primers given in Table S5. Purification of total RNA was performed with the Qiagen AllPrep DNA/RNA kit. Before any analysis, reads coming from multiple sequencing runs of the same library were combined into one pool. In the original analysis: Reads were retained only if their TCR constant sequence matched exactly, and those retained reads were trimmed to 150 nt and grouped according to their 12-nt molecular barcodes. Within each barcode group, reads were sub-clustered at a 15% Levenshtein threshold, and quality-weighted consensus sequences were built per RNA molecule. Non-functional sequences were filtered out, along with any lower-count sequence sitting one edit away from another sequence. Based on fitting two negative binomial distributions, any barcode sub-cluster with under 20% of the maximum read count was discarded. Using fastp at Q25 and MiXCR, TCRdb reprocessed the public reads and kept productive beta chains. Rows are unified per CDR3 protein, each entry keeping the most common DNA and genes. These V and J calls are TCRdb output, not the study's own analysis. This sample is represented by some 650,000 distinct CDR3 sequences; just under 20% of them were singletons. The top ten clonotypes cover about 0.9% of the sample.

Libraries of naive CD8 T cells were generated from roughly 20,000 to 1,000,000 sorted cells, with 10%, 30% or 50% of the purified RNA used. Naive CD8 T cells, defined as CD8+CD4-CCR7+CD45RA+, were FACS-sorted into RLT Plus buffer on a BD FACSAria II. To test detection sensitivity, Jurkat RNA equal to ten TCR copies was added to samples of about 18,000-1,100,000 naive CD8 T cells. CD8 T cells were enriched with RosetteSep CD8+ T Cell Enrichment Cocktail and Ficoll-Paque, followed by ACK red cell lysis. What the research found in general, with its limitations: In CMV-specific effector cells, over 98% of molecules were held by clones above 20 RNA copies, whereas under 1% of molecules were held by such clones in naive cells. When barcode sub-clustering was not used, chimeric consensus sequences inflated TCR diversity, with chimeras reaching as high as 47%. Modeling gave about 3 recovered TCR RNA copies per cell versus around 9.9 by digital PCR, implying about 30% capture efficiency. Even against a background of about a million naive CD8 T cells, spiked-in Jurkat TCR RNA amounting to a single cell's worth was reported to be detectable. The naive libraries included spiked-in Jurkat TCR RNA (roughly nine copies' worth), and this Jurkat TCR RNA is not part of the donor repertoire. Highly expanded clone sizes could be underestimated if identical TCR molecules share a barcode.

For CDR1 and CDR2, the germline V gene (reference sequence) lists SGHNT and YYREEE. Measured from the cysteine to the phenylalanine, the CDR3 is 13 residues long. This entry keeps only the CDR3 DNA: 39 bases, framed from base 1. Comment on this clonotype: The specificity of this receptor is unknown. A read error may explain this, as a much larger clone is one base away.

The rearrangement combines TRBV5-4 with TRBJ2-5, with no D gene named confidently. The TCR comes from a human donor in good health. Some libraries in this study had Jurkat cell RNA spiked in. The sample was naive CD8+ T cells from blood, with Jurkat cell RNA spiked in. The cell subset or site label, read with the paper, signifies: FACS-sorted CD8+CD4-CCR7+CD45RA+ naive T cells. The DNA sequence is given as TGTGCCAGCGCAATGAGCTGGAGAGAGGCCCAGTACTTC. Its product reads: CASAMSWREAQYF.